The 17 T cell receptor beta chains reported below all come from one sample, sequenced in a study of T cell responses to AZD1222 COVID-19 vaccine. The method was immunoSEQ multiplex PCR; TCRdb's version includes in-frame clones alone and lacks a portion of them. The sample contains 54,000 or so clones, approximately 88% of which appear only once. The input for sequencing was peripheral blood, taken on day 0 of AZD1222 vaccination. The receptors derive from an adult in good health.

The chain couples TRBV2 to TRBJ2-5; 7 bases are a match to TRBD2. CDR1 is SNHLY, CDR2 FYNNEI, per germline. This CDR3 spans 13 amino acids. J gave up 5 bases and V 4 bases, and 4 bases lay outside the gene matches. For the CDR3, the DNA is TGTGCCAGCAGTGGGGAGGGATTCGAGACCCAGTACTTC. Translated, it gives CASSGEGFETQYF.

V and J are TRBV27 and TRBJ1-1; TRBD1 agrees at 7 bases. The CDR3 is 14 residues long. V was pared by 2 bases and J by 5 bases, with 5 bases of the junction left unmatched. Looked up from germline, CDR1 is MNHEY and CDR2 is SMNVEV (reference sequence). The CDR3 DNA reads TGTGCCAGCAGTTTACTACAGGGGCGGACTGAAGCTTTCTTT. Its translation: CASSLLQGRTEAFF.

V usage is TRBV5-4 and J usage is TRBJ1-2; D gene unclear. This CDR3 comprises 14 residues. With 0 bases removed from V and 4 bases from J, the gap between germline ends came to 10 bases. Germline-derived CDR1 and CDR2 are SGHNT and YYREEE (reference sequence). The CDR3 DNA sequence: TGTGCCAGCAGCTTGGGTCAGGCCCTCTATGGCTACACCTTC. Translating it yields CASSLGQALYGYTF.

The CDR3 DNA reads as TGCGCCAGCAGCCGAACTAGCGGCCCGGAGTTCTACGAGCAGTACTTC. It is translated as CASSRTSGPEFYEQYF. This rearrangement joins TRBV4-1 to TRBJ2-7, with 8 bases identical to TRBD2. Germline loops: CDR1 MGHRA, CDR2 YSYEKL. The V and J ends lost 4 bases and 3 bases, in that order; junction bases with no gene match: 11. There are 16 residues in the CDR3.

The rearrangement links TRBV27 to TRBJ1-6; D might be TRBD1 (6 bases). CDR3 length equals 16 residues. The germline V and J ends were trimmed by 5 bases and 0 bases, with 11 bases remaining between them. Per the germline V gene, CDR1 is MNHEY and CDR2 is SMNVEV (reference sequence). The CDR3 nucleotides read TGTGCCAGCAGTGTAACAGGGAGCTCCTATAATTCACCCCTCCACTTT. It yields the protein CASSVTGSSYNSPLHF.

The CDR3 coding sequence is TGTGCCAGCAGTTACTCGGCGGGGGGGCGGCAGTTCTTC. Protein: CASSYSAGGRQFF. The chain uses TRBV6-5 and TRBJ2-1, with 9 bases fitting TRBD2. With V trimmed by 0 bases and J by 12 bases, 3 bases remained unmatched. Per germline, CDR1 MNHEY and CDR2 SVGAGI. The CDR3 is made up of 13 amino acids.

This clone turned up a few times. The chain employs TRBV7-9 and TRBJ2-6; no reliable D call. The CDR3 loop spans 15 amino acids. V was clipped by 3 bases and J by 2 bases, with 8 bases between them. CDR1 is SEHNR and CDR2 is FQNEAQ in the germline V gene (reference sequence). This chain's CDR3 is CASSLSGTGANVLTF. The CDR3 region has the DNA TGTGCCAGCAGCTTGAGTGGAACTGGGGCCAACGTCCTGACTTTC.

The CDR3 DNA reads as TGTGCCAGCTCCCCCGGTGGAGCCGCCTATGGCTACACCTTC. It is translated as CASSPGGAAYGYTF. This chain uses TRBV6-6 with TRBJ1-2; no firm D call. The CDR3 runs 14 residues. V was cut by 8 bases and J by 4 bases, with 17 bases left in between. Looked up from germline, CDR1 is MNHNY and CDR2 is SVGAGI (reference sequence).

V and J are TRBV27 and TRBJ2-7; possible D gene TRBD1, 5 bases. The CDR3 length is 14 residues. With 7 bases removed from V and 4 bases from J, the gap between germline ends came to 17 bases. Germline CDR1 MNHEY, CDR2 SMNVEV (reference sequence). The CDR3 DNA follows: TGTGCCAGCACCCCAAGGCAGGGTGGTTACGAGCAGTACTTC. Translation gives CASTPRQGGYEQYF.

The rearrangement links TRBV6-4 to TRBJ2-1, with 7 nucleotides matching TRBD2. The V gene's germline CDR1 is MRHNA and CDR2 SNTAGT. This CDR3 has 15 residues. V lost 3 bases to trimming and J lost 6 bases; unmatched junction nucleotides: 8. The CDR3, as DNA: TGTGCCAGCAGTGAGATGTGGACTAGTTTCAATGAGCAGTTCTTC. Protein sequence: CASSEMWTSFNEQFF.

This rearrangement joins TRBV6-1 to TRBJ1-4, with 9 bases aligning to TRBD1. V was pared by 4 bases and J by 0 bases, with 12 bases of the junction left unmatched. CDR1 and CDR2 from the germline V gene are MNHNS and SASEGT. This CDR3 contains 19 residues. The CDR3 loop reads CASSAAGTGTFATNEKLFF. CDR3 nucleotides: TGTGCCAGCAGTGCCGCCGGGACAGGGACGTTTGCAACTAATGAAAAACTGTTTTTT.

V is TRBV7-2 and J is TRBJ1-5, with D tentatively TRBD1 (5 bases). Deletions cut 5 bases from V and 6 bases from J, with 20 bases between. The CDR3 is 16 residues long. Germline V gene data show CDR1 as SGHTA and CDR2 as FQGNSA. The CDR3 is CASSPIGTADSQPQHF. Written as DNA, the CDR3 is TGTGCCAGCAGCCCGATTGGGACGGCTGACAGTCAGCCCCAGCATTTT. The variable domain in full, with the rest retrieved from reference TRBV7-2 and TRBJ1-5, is GAGVSQSPSNKVTEKGKDVELRCDPISGHTALYWYRQSLGQGLEFLIYFQGNSAPDKSGLPSDRFSAERTGGSVSTLTIQRTQQEDSAVYLCASSPIGTADSQPQHFGDGTRLSIL.

The V and J genes are TRBV2 and TRBJ2-7; 10 nucleotides match TRBD1. The ends lost 5 bases at V and 10 bases at J; junction bases unmatched: 14. The CDR3 loop spans 15 amino acids. Per germline, CDR1 SNHLY and CDR2 FYNNEI. CDR3 in DNA: TGTGCCAGCAGTTCCCTTTGGGACAGGGGCCTTGATCAGTACTTC. As protein: CASSSLWDRGLDQYF. The full variable domain, rest sourced from reference TRBV2 and TRBJ2-7, is EPEVTQTPSHQVTQMGQEVILRCVPISNHLYFYWYRQILGQKVEFLVSFYNNEISEKSEIFDDQFSVERPDGSNFTLKIRSTKLEDSAMYFCASSSLWDRGLDQYFGPGTRLTVT.

The chain uses TRBV12-3 or TRBV12-4 and TRBJ1-1, with D perhaps matching TRBD1 (5 bases). The CDR3 sequence is 13 residues long. The V end lost 6 bases, the J end lost 3 bases, and 11 bases lay between the germline ends. The CDR3 loop reads CASRNQGDTEAFF. CDR3 DNA sequence: TGTGCCAGCAGGAATCAAGGGGACACTGAAGCTTTCTTT.

The V and J genes are TRBV25-1 and TRBJ2-7; 9 bases match TRBD2. The CDR3 has 14 amino acids. The trim removed 6 bases at V and 2 bases at J, leaving 5 bases unmatched. Per germline, CDR1 MGHDK and CDR2 SYGVNS. CDR3 coding DNA: TGTGCCAGCAGGACCGGGACTAGCCCCTACGAGCAGTACTTC. It yields the protein CASRTGTSPYEQYF.

The sample holds a few counts of this clone. The V and J genes are TRBV3-1 (or the pseudogene TRBV3-2) and TRBJ2-2; 12 nucleotides align to TRBD2. CDR1 is LGHDT, CDR2 YNNKEL, per germline (reference sequence). The junction had 3 bases not matched to a gene; V was cut back by 6 bases and J by 4 bases. CDR3 length: 15 residues. The CDR3 nucleotides are TGTGCCAGCAGACCGACTAGCGGGAGCACCGGGGAGCTGTTTTTT. Translating gives CASRPTSGSTGELFF.

This clone was recorded only once. This chain joins TRBV19 and TRBJ2-1, with a possible D match to TRBD1 (6 bases). V shed 5 bases and J shed 4 bases, with 15 bases lying between them. CDR3 size: 15 residues. Germline V lookup: CDR1 LNHDA, CDR2 SQIVND (reference sequence). The CDR3 sequence: CASSDQGTLYNEQFF. DNA for the CDR3: TGTGCCAGTAGTGATCAGGGGACGCTATACAATGAGCAGTTCTTC.